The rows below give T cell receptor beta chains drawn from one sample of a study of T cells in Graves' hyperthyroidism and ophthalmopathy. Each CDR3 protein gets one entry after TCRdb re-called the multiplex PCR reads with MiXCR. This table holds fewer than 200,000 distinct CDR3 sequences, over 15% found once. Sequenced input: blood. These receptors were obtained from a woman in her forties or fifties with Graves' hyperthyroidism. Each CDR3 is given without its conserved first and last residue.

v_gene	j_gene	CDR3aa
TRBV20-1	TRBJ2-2	SASQSGGELF
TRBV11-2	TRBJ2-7	ASSDRGFRSYEQY
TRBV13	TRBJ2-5	ASSTPTSGAGDQY
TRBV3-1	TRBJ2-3	ASSQEPLLDTQY
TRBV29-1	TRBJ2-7	SVTDSEYEQY
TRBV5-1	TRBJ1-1	ASSLPEMNTEAF
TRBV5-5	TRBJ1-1	ASSLSGTANTEAF
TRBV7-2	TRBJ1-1	ASSFWDRGNTEAF
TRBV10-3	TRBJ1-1	AISERVEGRVEAF
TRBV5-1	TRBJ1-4	ASSLMSGLNEKLF
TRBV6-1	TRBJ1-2	ASSEARGQGNYGYT
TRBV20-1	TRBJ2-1	SASPRSGGPTREQF
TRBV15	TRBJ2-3	ATSRDTLAGATDTQY
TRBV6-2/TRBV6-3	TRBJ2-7	ASSYSNLVNEQY
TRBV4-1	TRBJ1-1	ASSQSTGWNTEAF
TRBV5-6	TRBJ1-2	ASAPPGGLGYT
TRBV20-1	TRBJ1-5	SAPSHRDNQPQH
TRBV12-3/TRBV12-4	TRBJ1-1	ASRTGGTEAF
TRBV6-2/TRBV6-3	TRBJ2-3	ASSSGIGADTQY
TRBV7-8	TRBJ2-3	ASSLERLAGTGRTDTQY
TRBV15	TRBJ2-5	ATSREVGVGGETQY
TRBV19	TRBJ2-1	ASSIMAGNNEQF
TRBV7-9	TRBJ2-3	ASSLIAITDTQY
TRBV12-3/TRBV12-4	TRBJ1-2	ASSFRLDSYGYT
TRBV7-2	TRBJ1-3	ASSPQGTFGNTIY
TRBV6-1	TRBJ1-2	ASSGAEGGKAGYT
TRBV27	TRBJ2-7	ASSPRTGHEQY
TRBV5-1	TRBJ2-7	ASSPRSGRGSYEQY
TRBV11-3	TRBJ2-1	ASSSGQGKGEQF
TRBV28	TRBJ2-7	ASSFAGGAYEQY
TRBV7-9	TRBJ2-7	ASSLGPDYEQY
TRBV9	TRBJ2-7	ASSVGTGPSYEQY
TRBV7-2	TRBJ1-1	ASSWSVGNTEAF
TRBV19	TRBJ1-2	ASSIVQDGSGYT
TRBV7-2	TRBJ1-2	ASSSTGMGHGYT
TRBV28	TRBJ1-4	ASSSGTGLINEKLF
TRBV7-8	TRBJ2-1	ASSLSPADSYNEQF
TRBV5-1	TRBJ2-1	ASSLYPGDEQF
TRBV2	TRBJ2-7	ASSSPSGPLPPSREQY
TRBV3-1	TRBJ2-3	ASSPGLRTDTQY
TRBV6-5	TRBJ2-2	ASSYSTTNTGELF
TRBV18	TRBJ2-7	ASSPGQGYYEQY
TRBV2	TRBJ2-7	ASRTLGTYEQY
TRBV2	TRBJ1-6	ASTRENNSPLH
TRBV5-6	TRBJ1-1	ASSLAGNPIEAF
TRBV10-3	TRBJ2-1	AISDTSGTGFYNEQF
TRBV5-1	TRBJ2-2	ASSLGQGLTGELF
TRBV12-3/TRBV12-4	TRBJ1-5	ASSFSRKNQPQH
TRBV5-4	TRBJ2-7	ASSLDRGYYEQY
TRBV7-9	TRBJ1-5	ASSDTGKGNQPQH
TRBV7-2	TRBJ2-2	ASSRLPSALAGRDTGELF
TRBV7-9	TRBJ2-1	ASSVGTSGGPPF
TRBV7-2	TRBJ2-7	ASSLLGKAYVEQY
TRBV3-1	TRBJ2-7	ASSRAGREEQY
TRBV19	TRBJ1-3	ASSAAPRGTIY
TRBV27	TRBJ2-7	ASSPLGGPSIYEQY
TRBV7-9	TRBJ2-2	ATQGYRDTGELF
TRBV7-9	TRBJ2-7	ASSLQPGTATYEQY
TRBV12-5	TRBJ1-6	ASGTRPLSIIHPLH